Only one count was recorded for the clone carrying this T cell receptor (beta chain). What it recognizes is unknown. This specimen comes from a study of cytomegalovirus exposure and HLA in healthy donors. Points from the study as a whole: V- and J-gene trimming in TCR beta was tied to a missense DCLRE1C variant by an analysis performed later. The authors later found most CMV-associated TCR beta chains appeared HLA-restricted.

Donors likely had unrecorded immune exposures despite being nominally healthy when sampled. In germline, CDR1 is SGHDN, CDR2 FVKESK. With 6 bases clipped from V and 3 bases from J, the junction kept 8 bases outside the gene matches. The CDR3 spans 16 residues. With 60 Vbeta and 13 Jbeta primers, the PCR was carried out. Produced via immunoSEQ multiplex PCR; TCRdb's table is partial and in-frame only. The sample has 250,000 to 350,000 clones; 80% are singletons. Sequencing was carried out using PBMCs. This clonotype was obtained from a girl aged 2 to 9 in good health and CMV-seronegative. The rearrangement joins TRBV14 to TRBJ2-1; 10 nucleotides match TRBD2. CDR3 nucleotide sequence: TGTGCCAGCAGACGAGCGGGGGGGGGAGACTACAATGAGCAGTTCTTC. Translation: CASRRAGGGDYNEQFF. Combining the CDR3 with reference TRBV14 and TRBJ2-1 gives the whole variable domain EAGVTQFPSHSVIEKGQTVTLRCDPISGHDNLYWYRRVMGKEIKFLLHFVKESKQDESGMPNNRFLAERTGGTYSTLKVQPAELEDSGVYFCASRRAGGGDYNEQFFGPGTRLTVL.